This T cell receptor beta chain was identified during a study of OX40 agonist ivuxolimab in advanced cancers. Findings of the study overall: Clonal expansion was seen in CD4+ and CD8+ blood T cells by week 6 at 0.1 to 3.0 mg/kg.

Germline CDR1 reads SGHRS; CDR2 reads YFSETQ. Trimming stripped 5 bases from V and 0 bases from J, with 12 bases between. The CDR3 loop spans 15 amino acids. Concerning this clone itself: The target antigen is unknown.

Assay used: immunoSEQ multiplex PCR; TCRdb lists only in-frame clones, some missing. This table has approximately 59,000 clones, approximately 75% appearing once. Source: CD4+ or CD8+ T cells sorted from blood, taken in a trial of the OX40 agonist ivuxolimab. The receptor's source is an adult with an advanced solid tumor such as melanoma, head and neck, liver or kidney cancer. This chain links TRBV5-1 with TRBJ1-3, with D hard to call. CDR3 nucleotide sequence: TGCGCCAGCAGTAAAGACGAGAGCTCTGGAAACACCATATATTTT. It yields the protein CASSKDESSGNTIYF.